The 5 T cell receptor beta chains below were found in one sample sequenced in a study of blood T cells in healthy people across ages. The second PCR ran roughly 6 to 12 cycles with a sample-barcoded 5' primer and J-beta primers. TCRdb passed the 5' RACE reads through MiXCR, listing each CDR3 protein once. The table shows 800,000 to 950,000 distinct CDR3 sequences, with roughly 34% occurring only once. Sequenced input: blood. These receptors were taken from a man between 18 and 29 years old in good health.

The chain uses TRBV12-3 or TRBV12-4 and TRBJ1-3; D call uncertain. The CDR3 runs to 15 residues. V was pared by 5 bases and J by 0 bases, with 11 bases between. DNA for the CDR3: TGTGCCAGCAGTGGGGTCAGTGCCTCTGGAAACACCATATATTTT. Protein sequence: CASSGVSASGNTIYF.

The chain carries TRBV6-1 and TRBJ2-2; D gene unclear. This CDR3 contains 15 residues. Germline loops: CDR1 MNHNS, CDR2 SASEGT. The V end was cut by 1 base, the J end by 4 bases, with 10 bases between. The CDR3 loop is CASSEVGSTTGELFF. The CDR3 DNA reads TGTGCCAGCAGTGAAGTGGGGTCAACCACCGGGGAGCTGTTTTTT.

The chain has TRBV7-9 and TRBJ2-1; D unresolved. The length of the CDR3 is 15 residues. The ends were cut back, 1 base at V and 5 bases at J, with 12 bases in the middle. CDR1 SEHNR and CDR2 FQNEAQ come from the germline V gene (reference sequence). CDR3 region: CASSLGVFYDNEQFF. DNA for the CDR3: TGTGCCAGCAGCTTAGGGGTGTTTTACGACAATGAGCAGTTCTTC.

J is TRBJ1-4 and V is TRBV4-3; TRBD1 agrees at 8 bases. This CDR3 has 16 amino acids. Unmatched junction bases numbered 10, after V lost 4 bases and J lost 6 bases. Germline V lookup: CDR1 LGHNA, CDR2 YSLEER. Here the CDR3 reads CASSLTGALTDEKLFF. The CDR3 nucleotides read TGCGCCAGCAGCCTGACAGGGGCCCTAACAGATGAAAAACTGTTTTTT.

The V and J genes are TRBV7-9 and TRBJ2-7; possible D gene TRBD2, 6 bases. The V end lost 3 bases, the J end lost 1 base, and 10 bases lay between the germline ends. CDR3 size: 14 residues. Germline lookup yields CDR1 SEHNR and CDR2 FQNEAQ (reference sequence). CDR3 nucleotide sequence: TGTGCCAGCAGCTTCGGGACTCTTTCCTACGAGCAGTACTTC. Protein product: CASSFGTLSYEQYF.